The T cell receptor beta chain described here comes from a study of blood T cell repertoires in COVID-19. The wider study: The United States, Italy and Spain provided the acute and convalescent COVID-19 samples. PBMCs, B-cell-depleted T cells, or T cells were the source of the cDNA or gDNA that made up the material.

CDR1 and CDR2 from the germline V gene are MRHNA and SNTAGT. The length of the CDR3 is 11 residues. Trimming took off 5 bases at V and 8 bases at J, with 9 bases between the two ends. TCRdb keeps only in-frame clones here, not all; method: immunoSEQ multiplex PCR. Of 300,000 or so clones detected, more than 75% appear once; the ten largest clones hold 1.6%. The sequence was collected from a woman in her forties or fifties with acute or convalescent COVID-19. Sequenced: peripheral blood. The rearrangement joins TRBV6-4 to TRBJ1-1; no clear D. CDR3 nucleotide sequence: TGTGCCAGCAGTTTCGGGGAGGAAGCTTTCTTT. As protein: CASSFGEEAFF.